Here is one T cell receptor beta chain with its context. This sample is drawn from a study of blood T cell repertoires in COVID-19. At the level of the study: There were acute and convalescent COVID-19 samples, and they came from the United States, Italy and Spain. PBMCs, B-cell-depleted T cells, or T cells were the source of the cDNA or gDNA that made up the material.

The CDR3 has 15 residues. The ends lost 2 bases at V and 4 bases at J; junction bases unmatched: 5. Profiling relied on immunoSEQ multiplex PCR, and the TCRdb table lists in-frame clones only, not all of them. Of roughly 200,000 clones detected, roughly 81% appear once; the ten largest clones hold approximately 12%. This clonotype was obtained from a woman of 80 years or more with COVID-19, enrolled during active disease. The J gene is TRBJ2-3, the V gene TRBV6-7, with TRBD2 matching over 8 bases. TRBV6-7 is recorded as an ORF, its role being uncertain. Sequenced sample: peripheral blood. The CDR3 coding sequence is TGTGCCAGCAGTTACCCCCAGCGGGGGCCAGATACGCAGTATTTT. Translated, it gives CASSYPQRGPDTQYF.